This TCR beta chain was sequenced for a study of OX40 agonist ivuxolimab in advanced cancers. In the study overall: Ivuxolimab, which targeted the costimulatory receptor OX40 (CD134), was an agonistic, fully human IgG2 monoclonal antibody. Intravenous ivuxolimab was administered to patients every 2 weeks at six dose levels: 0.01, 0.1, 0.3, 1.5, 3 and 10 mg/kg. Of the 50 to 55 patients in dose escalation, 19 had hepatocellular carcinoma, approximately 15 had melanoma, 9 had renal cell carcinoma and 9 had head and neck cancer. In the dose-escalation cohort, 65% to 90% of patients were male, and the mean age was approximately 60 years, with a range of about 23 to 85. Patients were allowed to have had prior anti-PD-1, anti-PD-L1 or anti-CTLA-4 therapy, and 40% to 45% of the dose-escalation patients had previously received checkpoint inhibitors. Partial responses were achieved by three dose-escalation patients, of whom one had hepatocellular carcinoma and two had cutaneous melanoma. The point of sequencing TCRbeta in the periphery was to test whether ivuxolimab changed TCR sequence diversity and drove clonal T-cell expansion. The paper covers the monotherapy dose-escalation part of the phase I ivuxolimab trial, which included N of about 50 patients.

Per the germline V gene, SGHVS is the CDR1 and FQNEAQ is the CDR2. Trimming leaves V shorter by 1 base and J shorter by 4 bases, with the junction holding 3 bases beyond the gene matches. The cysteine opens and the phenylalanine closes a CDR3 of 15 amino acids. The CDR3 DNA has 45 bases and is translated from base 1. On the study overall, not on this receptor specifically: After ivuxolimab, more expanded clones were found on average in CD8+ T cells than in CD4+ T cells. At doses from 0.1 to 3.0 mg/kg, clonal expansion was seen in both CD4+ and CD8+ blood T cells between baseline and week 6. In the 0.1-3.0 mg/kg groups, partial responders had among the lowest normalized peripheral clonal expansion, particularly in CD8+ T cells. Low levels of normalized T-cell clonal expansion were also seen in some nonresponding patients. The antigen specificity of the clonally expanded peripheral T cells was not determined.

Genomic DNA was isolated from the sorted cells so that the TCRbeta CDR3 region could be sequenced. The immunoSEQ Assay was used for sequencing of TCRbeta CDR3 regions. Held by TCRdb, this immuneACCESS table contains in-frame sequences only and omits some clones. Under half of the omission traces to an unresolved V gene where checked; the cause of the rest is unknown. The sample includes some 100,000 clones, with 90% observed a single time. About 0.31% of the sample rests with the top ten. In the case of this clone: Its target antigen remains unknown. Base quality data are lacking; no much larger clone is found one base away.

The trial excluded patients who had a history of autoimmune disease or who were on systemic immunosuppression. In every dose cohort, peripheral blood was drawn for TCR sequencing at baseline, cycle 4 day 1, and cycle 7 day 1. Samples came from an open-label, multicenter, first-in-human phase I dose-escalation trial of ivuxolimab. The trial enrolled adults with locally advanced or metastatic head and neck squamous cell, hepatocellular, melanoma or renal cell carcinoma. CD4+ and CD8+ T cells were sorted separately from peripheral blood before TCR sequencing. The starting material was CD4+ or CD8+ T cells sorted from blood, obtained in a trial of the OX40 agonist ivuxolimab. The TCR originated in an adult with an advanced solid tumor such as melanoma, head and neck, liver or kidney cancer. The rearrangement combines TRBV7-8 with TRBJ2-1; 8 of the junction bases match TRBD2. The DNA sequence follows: TGTGCCAGCAGCTTAGACGCGGGAGGTTACAATGAGCAGTTCTTC. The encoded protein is CASSLDAGGYNEQFF.